This entry is about one T cell receptor beta chain. This record belongs to a study of preoperative IRX-2 immunotherapy in early breast cancer. Specified treatment: preoperative locoregional IRX-2 cytokine immunotherapy. Samples came from a phase Ib trial of preoperative locoregional IRX-2 cytokine immunotherapy. This CDR3 has 11 amino acids. Per the germline V gene, CDR1 is LNHDA and CDR2 is SQIVND (reference sequence). V lost 3 bases and J lost 6, with 4 bases in between. The protocol was immunoSEQ multiplex PCR, while the TCRdb copy is restricted to in-frame clones and leaves out a portion. The data hold 23,000 or so clones, with 80% to 90% observed a single time.

The specimen comprised tumor tissue, sampled after IRX-2 immunotherapy. The clonotype originates from a human donor with breast cancer. This sequence joins TRBV19 and TRBJ2-3; D is ambiguous. The CDR3 is CASSILDTQYF. The CDR3 nucleotides read TGTGCCAGTAGTATTTTGGATACGCAGTATTTT.